This TCR beta chain comes out of a study of cytomegalovirus exposure and HLA in healthy donors (dated by TCRdb to about 2017). Regarding the research as a whole: An earlier analysis of several hundred of the donors reported about 260 Gb of sequence data and 117 million unique TCR beta sequences obtained from roughly 170 million T cells. An early release covering some 640 HLA-typed donors comprised about 300 gigabases of sequencing data and around 80 million unique TCR sequences. Of the roughly 400 genotyped donors, about 84% fell in the genetic ancestry cluster associated with self-reported Caucasian donors. The study was designed to test whether signatures of past pathogen exposure could be identified by cataloging public T cell receptors. The T cell repertoires of 700 or so subjects were profiled by immunosequencing and related to cytomegalovirus serostatus. In addition to the first cohort of approximately 650 subjects, a separate validation cohort of 120 different subjects was used. High-throughput TCR immunosequencing, statistical association of individual TCRs with disease status, and machine learning were combined to predict cytomegalovirus infection status. A later analysis re-analyzed previously published TCR beta repertoires from 600 to 850 donors and added high-resolution HLA genotyping to study TCR occurrence patterns. Rather than drawing on any new phenotypic data, the later analysis identified candidate immune exposures from TCR beta sequences and the way those sequences occurred across donors. In an earlier analysis of 587 of the donors, high-throughput TCR beta sequencing was used to judge whether each TCR beta V gene segment behaved as functional or pseudogenic. Donor age, sex, ethnicity and CMV serostatus were collected together with the repertoire data. A later genetic analysis took genome-wide SNP genotypes for about three fifths of the roughly 670 donors and used that subset as a discovery cohort. Every discovery cohort repertoire had been produced on one sequencing platform. HLA typing included class I and class II loci at four-digit resolution. The number of donors typed differed by locus, with roughly 629-640 for A, B, C, DRB1 and DQB1, more than 500 for DQA1, approximately 570 for DPA1, and roughly 450 for DPB1. Four to six DR-DQ haplotypes were handled as single units for association and clustering, since linkage in the cohort was strong. Across approximately 420 genotyped donors of the cohort, an average of roughly 200,000 unique TCR beta nucleotide sequences per donor were sequenced, and 15% to 20% of those sequences were non-productive.

In total, 666 healthy bone marrow donors made up the cohort. At the time of sampling, every cohort member was nominally healthy, though immune exposures that went unrecorded were likely present. The donor tested CMV seronegative and was one of the 352 seronegative cohort members. Each donor provided a peripheral blood sample, and peripheral blood mononuclear cells were used for TCR beta sequencing. Genomic DNA extraction from the blood cell samples was performed with the Qiagen DNeasy Blood Extraction Kit. The library was generated by the immunoSEQ multiplex PCR assay. For the multiplex PCR, a mixture combining 60 forward primers for TCR Vbeta segments and 13 reverse primers for TCR Jbeta segments was used. Amplification of the CDR3 region of rearranged TCR beta genes was performed with a multiplex PCR assay on genomic DNA. Amplified TCR beta libraries were sequenced as 87-base-pair reads on the Illumina HiSeq System. Regarding the original processing steps: In a later analysis, tens of millions of unique TCR beta chains were counted across the roughly 670 repertoires, and roughly 11 million of these chains were shared by at least two donors. Raw reads were error-corrected and collapsed into unique sequences with a nearest-neighbor algorithm that merged closely related sequences to remove PCR and sequencing errors. Alignment of CDR3 sequences to IMGT reference sequences was used to assign V, D and J gene segments. For a sequence to be retained, at least a six-nucleotide match to both a V gene segment and a J gene segment was required. Rearrangements were called productive when the CDR3 lacked stop codons and stayed in frame with V and J; all others were non-productive. CDR3 was defined by IMGT convention, running from the second conserved V-encoded cysteine to the conserved J-encoded phenylalanine. The earlier analysis of about 590 of the donors excluded sequences that lacked an unambiguous match to a single V gene segment. In an earlier analysis of about 590 of the donors, a V segment was called functional when productive rearrangements were above 56.7%, and segregating when the standard deviation between donors exceeded 5%. A statistical classification framework was built for diagnosing cytomegalovirus status from the catalog of TCR beta chain sequences. In a later analysis, TCR nucleotide sequences were compared against IMGT/GENE-DB human TR gene sequences so that V and J genes could be assigned. In a later analysis, CDR3 sequences and most-parsimonious VDJ recombination scenarios were assigned using the TCRdist pipeline. A later analysis defined each TCR beta chain by its CDR3 amino acid sequence plus V-gene family, and excluded reads lacking a unique V-gene family. To address suspected cross-contamination and a sequencing artifact, a later analysis removed approximately 600 highly shared, low-generation-probability nucleotide sequences. In a later analysis, a clonal expansion index was calculated for each public chain from normalized within-repertoire ranks of inferred template counts. A later analysis computed generation probabilities with a VDJ recombination model fitted to out-of-frame rearrangements, and checked the results against IGoR. A later analysis scored TCR-TCR, TCR-HLA and TCR-CMV co-occurrence with hypergeometric tests, applying a repertoire-size bias correction to TCR pairs. In a later analysis, false discovery rates were estimated by permuting HLA or CMV assignments 20 times. In a later analysis, co-occurring TCRs were grouped using DBSCAN, and TCRdist sequence similarity was added for clustering within HLA-allele-positive subsets. Repertoires with fewer than 30,000 or more than 120,000 public chains, plus five repertoires with anomalous nucleotide sharing, were excluded from co-occurrence clustering. TCRdb took this table from immuneACCESS and kept in-frame rearrangements with V and J called. Such tables lack part of the clones; where checked against another copy, unresolved V genes explain under half of the gap, and the rest is unexplained. V and J calls plus clone size are reproduced from that table; the DNA served to infer D and trimming. The sample has more than 100,000 clones on record, less than 90% of them singletons. The top ten clones comprise 1.5% to 1.7% of the sample.

Points on this clone: No cognate antigen has been identified for it. Per-base quality was not reported, and no clone a single base away is much larger than it.

Study-wide conclusions, independent of this receptor: The authors suggested that the approach could potentially be generalized to other disease states and immunological phenotypes. In a later analysis, TCR association rates were found to vary across HLA loci, with the most associated TCRs seen for DRB1 alleles and the fewest for HLA-C alleles. Immune exposure information for the cohort was limited to CMV serostatus. When HLA alleles, especially DR and DQ, strongly co-occurred, TCR associations were difficult to assign to individual alleles. Most TCR sequences were observed very rarely across donors, whereas some public TCRs were present in many individuals. In a later genetic analysis, fewer N-insertions in productive TCRs were reported among donors in an Asian-associated ancestry cluster than the roughly 640-donor mean. In a later analysis, several top co-occurrence clusters were reported to appear linked to parvovirus B19, influenza, CMV and Epstein-Barr virus. A few of the identified cytomegalovirus-associated TCR beta chains were confirmed in vitro to be specific for cytomegalovirus antigens. A further reported finding was that TCR beta sequences accurately predicted the HLA-A and HLA-B alleles for most subjects in the first cohort. A later genetic analysis associated a missense DCLRE1C variant with V-gene and J-gene trimming of TCR beta chains, and an independent cohort replicated the association. Correlated functional status among segregating V segments might reflect linkage disequilibrium, but an unknown experimental factor could not be ruled out. A later analysis associated 16,951 TCR beta sequences with specific HLA alleles at a false discovery rate of 0.05. In an earlier analysis of approximately 590 of the donors, most TCR beta V segments appeared in productive rearrangements about 90% or about 30% of the time, broadly matching IMGT annotations. Some IMGT-functional V segments, including TRBV6-2 and TRBV6-3, could not be told apart with the 87-base-pair reads, so those segments were excluded. In a later analysis, HLA-associated TCR beta chains showed more clonal expansion and lower generation probabilities than non-associated chains that were equally common. The study listed approximately 150 TCR beta chains as associated with cytomegalovirus. Because HLA typing was missing for some donors at each locus, association tests included only the typed subset. Presence/absence analyses assumed roughly uniform sequencing depth across donors, an assumption that may not hold. A group of highly shared sequence variants was considered likely to be a technical artifact of the sequencing pipeline. Most CMV-associated TCR beta chains appeared to be HLA-restricted in a later analysis, and the HLA associations seemed to be driven largely by CMV exposure. In this cohort, only TCR beta chains were sequenced, and detectable features were limited by the absence of alpha or paired-chain data. The classifier was reported to diagnose cytomegalovirus status with high specificity and sensitivity in both the original cohort and the validation cohort. Over 15 rarely observed V segments, including chromosome 9 orphons, were excluded from the earlier analysis of several hundred of the donors because counts were too low.

Clipping removes 4 bases from V and 5 bases from J, with 15 as the unmatched junction base count. The germline V gene supplies CDR1 SGHDT and CDR2 YYEEEE. The cysteine opens and the phenylalanine closes a CDR3 of 17 amino acids. This entry keeps only the CDR3 DNA: 51 bases, framed from base 1. Material for sequencing was PBMCs. The TCR originated in a man aged 35-49 years in good health and CMV-seronegative. The chain is made from TRBV5-6 and TRBJ2-5, with TRBD2 identical over 9 junction bases. Here is the DNA: TGTGCCAGCAGCACCTTTGGCGGGGGGGGCCTAGGCGAGACCCAGTACTTC. Its amino acids are CASSTFGGGGLGETQYF.